This TCR beta chain was found in a study of STAT5B mutations in CD4+ large granular lymphocyte leukemia (dated by TCRdb to the early 2020s). Background for the entire study: Among the healthy controls, the CDR3 'QG' motif was associated with a particular HLA allele. TCRbeta repertoires of CD4+ T-cell large granular lymphocyte leukemia patients were compared with those of healthy blood donors. The purity of purified fractions was confirmed by flow cytometry on FACSCanto II or FACSVerse to exceed 95% among lymphocytes.

The healthy control group was made up of around 38 blood donors, and the Finnish Red Cross blood service supplied their buffy coats. All TCR-sequenced material derived from peripheral blood: patient blood samples and healthy donor buffy coats. Peripheral blood mononuclear cells were isolated by Ficoll-Hypaque gradient centrifugation. CD4+ cells were purified magnetically from the buffy coats of healthy controls. Genomic DNA was extracted with the Gentra Puregene Cell and Tissue kit and quantified on a Qubit 2.0 fluorometer. V is cut back by 3 bases and J by 3 bases, with 4 bases in the junction unmatched. The CDR3 spans 15 residues, from the cysteine through the phenylalanine. Of the read, only the CDR3 DNA is kept; its 45 bases are in frame from base 1. The germline V gene supplies CDR1 MRHNA and CDR2 SNTAGT. To note about this clone: The specificity of this receptor is unknown. No quality values exist for individual bases; no much larger clone is one base distant.

TCRbeta rearrangements were sequenced from genomic DNA using the immunoSEQ assay at survey resolution. The paper's data handling went like this. In the TCR sequencing data, the lowest productive clonotype frequency that could be detected was 2.59 x 10-5. Only productive TCRbeta rearrangements, meaning sequences that were complete and in-frame, were kept for the analyses. Simpson clonality, calculated in the immunoSEQ Analyzer version 3.0, was used as the measure of sample clonality. Based on frequency, clones were grouped as very rare, small, medium, large (1-20%) or hyperexpanded (>20%). Generation probabilities were estimated with OLGA 1.2.3, V-gene circos plots were generated with VDJtools, specificities were searched for in VDJdb, and CDR3 motifs were identified with GLIPH. In TCRdb, the immuneACCESS table is reduced to in-frame sequences with V and J assigned. These tables do not hold every clone; where another copy was compared, an unresolved V gene accounts for under half, and the others remain unexplained. That table furnishes V, J and clone size, whereas the DNA furnished D and trimming. The sample table records tens of thousands of clones; around 81% of these occur just once. The ten largest make up more than 0.3% of the sample.

What the authors observed across the whole study: Data were not HLA-matched; higher clonality in CD4+ versus CD8+ T-LGLL could reflect the relatively small sample size. TRBV06-family usage was enriched among the top patient clones (8/27) compared with healthy controls (2/35). The main leukemic clonotypes were found to be private to each patient, although around a quarter of the main leukemic clonotypes were detected at low frequency in the non-leukemic repertoires of other patients. CD4-sorted patient repertoires appeared more clonal than healthy CD4+ repertoires, and this difference persisted after removing the putative leukemic clones.

Sample: CD4+ T cells from blood buffy coats. The V gene is TRBV6-4 and the J gene is TRBJ2-7, and 11 bases in between align with TRBD1. The sequence was collected from a human donor in good health. CDR3 protein: CASSERGTGGYEQYF. The nucleotide sequence is TGTGCCAGCAGTGAAAGGGGGACAGGGGGCTACGAGCAGTACTTC.